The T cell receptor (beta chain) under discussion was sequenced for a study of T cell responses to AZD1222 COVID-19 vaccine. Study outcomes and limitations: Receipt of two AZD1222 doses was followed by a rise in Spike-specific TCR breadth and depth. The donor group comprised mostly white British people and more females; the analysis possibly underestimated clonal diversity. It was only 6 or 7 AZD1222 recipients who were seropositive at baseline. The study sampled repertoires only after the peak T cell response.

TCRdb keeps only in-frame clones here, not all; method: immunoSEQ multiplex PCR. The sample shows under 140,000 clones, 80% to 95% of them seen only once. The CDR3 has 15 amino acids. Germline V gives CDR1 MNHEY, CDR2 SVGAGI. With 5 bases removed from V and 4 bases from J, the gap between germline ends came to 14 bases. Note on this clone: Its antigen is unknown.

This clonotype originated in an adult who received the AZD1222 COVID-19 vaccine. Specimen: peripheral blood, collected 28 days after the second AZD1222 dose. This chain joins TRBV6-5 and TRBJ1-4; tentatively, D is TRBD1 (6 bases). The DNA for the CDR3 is TGTGCCAGCAGTAGACCAGGGGACAATAATGAAAAACTGTTTTTT. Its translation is CASSRPGDNNEKLFF.